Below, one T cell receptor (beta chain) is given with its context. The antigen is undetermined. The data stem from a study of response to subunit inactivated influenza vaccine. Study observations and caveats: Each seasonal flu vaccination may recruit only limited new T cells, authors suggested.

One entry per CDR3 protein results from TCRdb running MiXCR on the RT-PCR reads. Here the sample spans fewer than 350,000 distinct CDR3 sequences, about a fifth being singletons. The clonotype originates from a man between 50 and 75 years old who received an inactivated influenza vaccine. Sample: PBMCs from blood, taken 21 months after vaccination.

The CDR3 protein is CSAASGGIQPQHF. The CDR3 DNA reads TGCAGTGCGGCCTCGGGAGGAATTCAGCCCCAGCATTTT. The rearrangement joins TRBV20-1 to TRBJ1-5; D unclear. CDR3 size: 13 residues. V lost 6 bases and J lost 6, with 15 bases in between. Germline V gives CDR1 DFQATT, CDR2 SNEGSKA (reference sequence).